Presented here are 3 T cell receptor beta chains from one specimen sequenced in a study of beta chain features in type 1 diabetes. The study, taken as a whole, reports: Shortening of TCRB CDR3s, moderate but significant, appeared in all four CD4+ subsets of Type 1 diabetes patients.

Their cognate antigens are unknown. Since all of the isolated RNA was reverse transcribed, expressed TCRB transcripts were what got sequenced. Sequencing was performed with immunoSEQ multiplex PCR; in TCRdb, only in-frame clones are kept and a portion is missing. The sample contains 60,000 or so clones, about 50% of which appear only once. The specimen sequenced was Tregs from blood. These TCRs come from a woman aged 40 to 49 with type 1 diabetes.

This clone was observed a handful of times. This chain uses TRBV7-2 with TRBJ1-3; maybe TRBD1 (5 bases). There are 15 residues in the CDR3. CDR1 and CDR2 from the germline V gene are SGHTA and FQGNSA. The ends were cut back, 0 bases at V and 2 bases at J, with 8 bases in the middle. The CDR3 loop reads CASSLARRAGNTIYF. In DNA, the CDR3 is TGTGCCAGCAGCTTAGCTCGCAGGGCTGGAAACACCATATATTTT.

The chain recombines TRBV5-1 with TRBJ2-1; D not resolved. The CDR3 spans 13 residues. V was cut by 2 bases and J by 4 bases, with 7 bases left in between. The germline V gene has CDR1 SGHRS and CDR2 YFSETQ. CDR3 coding DNA: TGCGCCAGCAGCTTCCAGACTTACAATGAGCAGTTCTTC. It yields the protein CASSFQTYNEQFF.

This clone was detected only a few times. V usage is TRBV4-1 and J usage is TRBJ2-7; 9 bases are shared with TRBD1. V lost 4 bases, J lost 4 bases, and 8 bases stayed unmatched. Germline loops: CDR1 MGHRA, CDR2 YSYEKL. The CDR3 has 15 amino acids. The CDR3 spells CASSPTGQGRYEQYF. The CDR3 DNA sequence: TGCGCCAGCAGCCCGACCGGACAGGGGAGATACGAGCAGTACTTC.